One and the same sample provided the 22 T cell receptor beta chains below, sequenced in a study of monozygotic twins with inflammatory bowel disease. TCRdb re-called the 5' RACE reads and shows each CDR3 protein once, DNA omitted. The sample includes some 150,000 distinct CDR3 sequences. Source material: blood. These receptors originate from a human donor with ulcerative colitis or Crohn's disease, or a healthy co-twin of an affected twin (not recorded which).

Here the CDR3 reads CASPRPTTNEKLFF. The chain carries TRBV21-1 and TRBJ1-4; TCRdb lists TRBD1, though no DNA is available to test this call. TRBV21-1 is assigned pseudogene status. CDR3 length: 14 residues.

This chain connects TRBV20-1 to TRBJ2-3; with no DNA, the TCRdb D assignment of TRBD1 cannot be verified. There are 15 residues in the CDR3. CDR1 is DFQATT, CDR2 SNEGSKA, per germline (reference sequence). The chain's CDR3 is CSARHPREYTDTQYF.

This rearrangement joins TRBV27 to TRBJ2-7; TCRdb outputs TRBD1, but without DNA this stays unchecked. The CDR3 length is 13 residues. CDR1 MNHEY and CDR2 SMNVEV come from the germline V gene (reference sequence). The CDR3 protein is CASRQQGTYEQYF.

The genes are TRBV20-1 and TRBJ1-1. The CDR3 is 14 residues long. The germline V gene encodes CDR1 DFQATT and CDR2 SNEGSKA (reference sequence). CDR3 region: CSATPSGPSTEAFF.

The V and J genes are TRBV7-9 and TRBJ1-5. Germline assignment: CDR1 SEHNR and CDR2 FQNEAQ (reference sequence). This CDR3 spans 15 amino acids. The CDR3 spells CASSSWEDNNQPQHF.

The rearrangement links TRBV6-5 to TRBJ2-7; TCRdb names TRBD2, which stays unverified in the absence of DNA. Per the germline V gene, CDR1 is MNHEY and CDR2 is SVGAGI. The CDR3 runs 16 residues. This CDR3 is CASSYSAGLRTYEQYF.

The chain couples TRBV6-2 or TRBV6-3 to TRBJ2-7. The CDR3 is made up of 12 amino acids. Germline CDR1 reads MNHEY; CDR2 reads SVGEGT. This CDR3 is CASSLDSHEQYF.

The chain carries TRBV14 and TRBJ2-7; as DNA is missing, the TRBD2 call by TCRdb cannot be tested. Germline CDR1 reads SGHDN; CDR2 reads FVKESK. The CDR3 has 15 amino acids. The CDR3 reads CASSLTTSGRYEQYF.

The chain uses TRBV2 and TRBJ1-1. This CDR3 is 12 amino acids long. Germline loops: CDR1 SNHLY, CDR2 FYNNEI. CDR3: CASSEAGLEAFF.

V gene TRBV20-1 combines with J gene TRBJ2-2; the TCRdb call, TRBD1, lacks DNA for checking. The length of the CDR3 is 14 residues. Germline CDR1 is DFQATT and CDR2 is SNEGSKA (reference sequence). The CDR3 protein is CSANRGQGTGELFF.

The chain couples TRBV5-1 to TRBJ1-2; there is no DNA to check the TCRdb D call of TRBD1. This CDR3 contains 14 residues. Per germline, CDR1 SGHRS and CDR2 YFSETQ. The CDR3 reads CASSLGGENYGYTF.

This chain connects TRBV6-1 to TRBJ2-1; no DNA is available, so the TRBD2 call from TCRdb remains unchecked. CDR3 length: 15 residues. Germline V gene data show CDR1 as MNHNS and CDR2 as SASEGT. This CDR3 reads CASTLDSASRREQFF.

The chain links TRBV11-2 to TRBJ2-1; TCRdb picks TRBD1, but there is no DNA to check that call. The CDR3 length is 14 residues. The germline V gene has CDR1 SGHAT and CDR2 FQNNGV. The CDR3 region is CASSDPGQSNEQFF.

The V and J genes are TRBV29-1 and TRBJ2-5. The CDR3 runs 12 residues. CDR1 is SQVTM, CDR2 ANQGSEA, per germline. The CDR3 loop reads CSVLLWQETQYF.

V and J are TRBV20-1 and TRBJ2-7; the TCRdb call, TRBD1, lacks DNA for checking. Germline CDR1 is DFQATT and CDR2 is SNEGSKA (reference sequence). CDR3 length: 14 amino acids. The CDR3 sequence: CSARGEPRVYEQYF.

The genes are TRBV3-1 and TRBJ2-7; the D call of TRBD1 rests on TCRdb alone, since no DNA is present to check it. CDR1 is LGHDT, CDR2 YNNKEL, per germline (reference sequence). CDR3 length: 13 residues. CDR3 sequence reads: CASSHGRGHEQYF.

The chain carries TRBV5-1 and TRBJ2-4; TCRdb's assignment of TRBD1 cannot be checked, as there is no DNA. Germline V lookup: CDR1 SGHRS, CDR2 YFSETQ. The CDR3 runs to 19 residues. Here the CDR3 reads CASSPIGTGGNLAKNIQYF.

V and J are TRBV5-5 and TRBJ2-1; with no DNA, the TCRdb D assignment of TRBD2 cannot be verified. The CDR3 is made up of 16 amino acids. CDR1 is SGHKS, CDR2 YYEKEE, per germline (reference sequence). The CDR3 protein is CASSPQTSGRAGEQFF.

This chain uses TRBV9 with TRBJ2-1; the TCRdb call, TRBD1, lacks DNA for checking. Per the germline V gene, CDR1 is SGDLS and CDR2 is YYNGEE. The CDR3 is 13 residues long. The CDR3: CASSPLSHKEQFF.

This CDR3 reads CASSFDNYGYTF. The chain recombines TRBV5-1 with TRBJ1-2. This CDR3 comprises 12 residues. Per germline, CDR1 SGHRS and CDR2 YFSETQ.

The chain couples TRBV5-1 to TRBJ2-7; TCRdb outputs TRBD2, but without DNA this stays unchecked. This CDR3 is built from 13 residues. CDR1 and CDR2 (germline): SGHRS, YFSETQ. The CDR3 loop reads CASSLLGHYEQYF.

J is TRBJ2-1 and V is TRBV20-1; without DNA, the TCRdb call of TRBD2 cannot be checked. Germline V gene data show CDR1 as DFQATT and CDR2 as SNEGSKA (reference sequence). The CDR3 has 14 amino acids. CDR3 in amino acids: CSATDGTSGSPEFF.